The next 21 T cell receptor beta chains were all read from a single sample in a study of T cell responses to AZD1222 COVID-19 vaccine (dated by TCRdb to the early 2020s). Libraries were prepared through the immunoSEQ multiplex PCR assay. TCRdb stores this immuneACCESS table with in-frame sequences only. Part of the clones is absent; in the studies checked, under half of the shortfall reflects unresolved V genes, and no reason is known for the rest. The sample table shows about 190,000 clones, and around 90% are seen once. Roughly 0.99% of the sample belongs to the ten largest clones. Per the publication, the time point label means: baseline before first vaccination. Sequencing used peripheral blood, obtained on day 0 of AZD1222 vaccination. The receptor source for this set is an adult in good health.

J is TRBJ1-6 and V is TRBV5-1, with D hard to call. The germline gives CDR1 SGHRS, CDR2 YFSETQ. The V gene lost 3 bases and the J gene lost 0 bases, with 13 bases spanning the gap. The CDR3 spans 17 residues. The CDR3 protein is CASSSGPGSSYNSPLHF. The CDR3 coding sequence is TGCGCCAGCAGCTCCGGACCGGGGAGCTCCTATAATTCACCCCTCCACTTT.

CDR3 bases: TGTGCCAGCACGGACAGGTCCTTCTCTGGAAACACCATATATTTT. The encoded protein is CASTDRSFSGNTIYF. The chain is built from TRBV7-2 and TRBJ1-3, with 7 bases identical to TRBD1. Germline V gives CDR1 SGHTA, CDR2 FQGNSA. J was trimmed by 0 bases and V by 7 bases; bases with no gene match: 6. This CDR3 has 15 residues.

V gene TRBV5-1 combines with J gene TRBJ2-5; the match to TRBD1 covers 8 bases. Trimming took 0 bases from V and 5 from J; bases not matched to a gene: 15. In germline, CDR1 is SGHRS, CDR2 YFSETQ. CDR3 length: 18 residues. CDR3 coding DNA: TGCGCCAGCAGCTTGGACAACCGACAGGGGAGTATTAGGGAGACCCAGTACTTC. Translated, it gives CASSLDNRQGSIRETQYF. Full variable domain (remainder filled in from reference TRBV5-1 and TRBJ2-5): KAGVTQTPRYLIKTRGQQVTLSCSPISGHRSVSWYQQTPGQGLQFLFEYFSETQRNKGNFPGRFSGRQFSNSRSEMNVSTLELGDSALYLCASSLDNRQGSIRETQYFGPGTRLLVL.

Concerning this clone: Other DNA sequences from this sample encode an identical CDR3 as well. The chain recombines TRBV7-2 with TRBJ2-1; no definite D call. The CDR3 is made up of 13 amino acids. Trimming removed 0 bases from V and 7 bases from J, with 7 bases in between. CDR1 and CDR2 from the germline V gene are SGHTA and FQGNSA. For the CDR3, the DNA is TGTGCCAGCAGCTTAGCGCCCGGGAATGAGCAGTTCTTC. Residues: CASSLAPGNEQFF.

The chain couples TRBV18 to TRBJ2-7; tentatively, D is TRBD1 (6 bases). Trimming shortened V by 0 bases and J by 0 bases, and 15 bases separated the two germline ends. This CDR3 is built from 17 residues. Germline CDR1 KGHSH, CDR2 LQKENI. As DNA, the CDR3 is TGTGCCAGCTCACCACCCCCCCAGGGGAAGAGCTCCTACGAGCAGTACTTC. This translates into CASSPPPQGKSSYEQYF.

The rearrangement uses TRBV7-8 and TRBJ2-7; TRBD2 aligns across 7 bases. The CDR3 covers 14 residues. V gave up 2 bases and J gave up 3 bases; unmatched junction bases: 4. In germline, CDR1 is SGHVS, CDR2 FQNEAQ. CDR3 region: CASSLFVAGYEQYF. The CDR3 DNA reads as TGTGCCAGCAGCTTATTTGTAGCGGGCTACGAGCAGTACTTC.

The chain employs TRBV27 and TRBJ1-3; possible D gene TRBD1, 5 bases. Trimming left V 6 bases short and J 2 bases short, with 14 bases between. This CDR3 contains 15 residues. Germline V CDR1 and CDR2: MNHEY, SMNVEV (reference sequence). CDR3: CASSPSGMAGNTIYF. The CDR3, as DNA: TGTGCCAGCAGCCCTTCAGGGATGGCTGGAAACACCATATATTTT.

The chain joins TRBV29-1 to TRBJ1-2, with 8 bases lining up with TRBD1. Germline-derived CDR1 and CDR2 are SQVTM and ANQGSEA. Trimming cost V 7 bases and J 4 bases; bases outside gene matches: 5. The CDR3 is made up of 12 amino acids. DNA for the CDR3: TGCAGCGCTGGGGGACAGGCCTATGGCTACACCTTC. Translation: CSAGGQAYGYTF.

This rearrangement joins TRBV11-2 to TRBJ2-7; 8 positions match TRBD2. Germline loops: CDR1 SGHAT, CDR2 FQNNGV. The J segment lost 5 bases and the V segment lost 11 bases, leaving 8 bases of the junction unmatched. The CDR3 totals 12 residues. CDR3 loop: CASGLALNEQYF. As DNA, the CDR3 is TGTGCCTCCGGACTAGCTTTAAACGAGCAGTACTTC.

The rearrangement joins TRBV18 to TRBJ2-7; D may be TRBD1 or TRBD2 (5 bases each). The germline V gene encodes CDR1 KGHSH and CDR2 LQKENI. The length of the CDR3 is 14 residues. V lost 1 base and J 1 base, leaving 8 bases between the germline ends. CDR3 coding DNA: TGTGCCAGCTCACCACGGGGGACGTCCTACGAGCAGTACTTC. Protein sequence: CASSPRGTSYEQYF. Variable domain in full (rest from reference TRBV18 and TRBJ2-7): NAGVMQNPRHLVRRRGQEARLRCSPMKGHSHVYWYRQLPEEGLKFMVYLQKENIIDESGMPKERFSAEFPKEGPSILRIQQVVRGDSAAYFCASSPRGTSYEQYFGPGTRLTVT.

The rearrangement uses TRBV4-2 and TRBJ1-1; perhaps TRBD1 as D (5 bases). V gave up 1 base and J gave up 4 bases, with 13 bases separating them. In germline, CDR1 is LGHNA, CDR2 YNFKEQ. The CDR3 is 15 amino acids. The CDR3 nucleotides are TGTGCCAGCAGCCAAGTCAGTATTGGGGGCACTGAAGCTTTCTTT. This gives the protein CASSQVSIGGTEAFF.

This chain joins TRBV27 and TRBJ2-7; 7 nucleotides align to TRBD2. J gave up 3 bases and V 2 bases, and 7 bases lay outside the gene matches. The CDR3 runs to 15 residues. Looked up from germline, CDR1 is MNHEY and CDR2 is SMNVEV (reference sequence). Here the CDR3 DNA reads TGTGCCAGCAGTTTAGGGACTACGCCTTTCTACGAGCAGTACTTC. Translated: CASSLGTTPFYEQYF.

The chain uses TRBV7-9 and TRBJ1-6; D uncertain. From germline, CDR1 is SEHNR and CDR2 FQNEAQ (reference sequence). Trimming stripped 4 bases from V and 8 bases from J, with 9 bases between. The CDR3 runs to 13 residues. The CDR3 reads CASSWGGDSPLHF. CDR3 sequence (DNA): TGTGCCAGCAGCTGGGGAGGCGATTCACCCCTCCACTTT.

The chain is built from TRBV24-1 and TRBJ2-3; a weak D match, TRBD2 (6 bases). The CDR3 consists of 17 residues. The V end was cut by 0 bases, the J end by 0 bases, with 12 bases between. CDR1 and CDR2 from the germline V gene are KGHDR and SFDVKD. As DNA, the CDR3 is TGTGCCACCAGTGATTTGAGGGCAGGGAGGAGCACAGATACGCAGTATTTT. It is translated as CATSDLRAGRSTDTQYF.

A word on this clone: The sample holds other DNA sequences that translate to the same CDR3. The chain uses TRBV9 and TRBJ1-2, with a tentative D call TRBD1 (6 bases). Germline CDR1 SGDLS, CDR2 YYNGEE. The CDR3 length is 13 residues. Trimming left V 2 bases short and J 2 bases short, with 7 bases between. The CDR3 loop reads CASSVDRNYGYTF. The CDR3 DNA is TGTGCCAGCAGCGTCGACAGGAACTATGGCTACACCTTC.

This sequence joins TRBV19 and TRBJ2-5, with D possibly TRBD2 on 5 matching bases. CDR3 length: 13 residues. Germline loops: CDR1 LNHDA, CDR2 SQIVND (reference sequence). The V gene lost 10 bases and the J gene lost 5 bases, with 17 bases spanning the gap. This chain's CDR3 is CATTEGPAETQYF. In DNA, the CDR3 is TGTGCCACCACTGAGGGCCCGGCGGAGACCCAGTACTTC.

The chain is built from TRBV6-5 and TRBJ2-7, with no clear D. The CDR3 is made up of 15 amino acids. The germline V gene has CDR1 MNHEY and CDR2 SVGAGI. V gave up 8 bases and J gave up 3 bases, with 20 bases separating them. The CDR3 coding sequence is TGTGCCAGCTCACTTGGAAGGACCGTGGGCTACGAGCAGTACTTC. Translating gives CASSLGRTVGYEQYF.

The rearrangement joins TRBV7-3 to TRBJ2-1; D not resolved. CDR1 and CDR2 from the germline V gene are SGHTA and FQGTGA. This CDR3 has 13 amino acids. Trimming removed 4 bases at V and 6 bases at J, with 10 bases between. CDR3 region: CASSSDFLNEQFF. CDR3 coding DNA: TGTGCCAGCAGCTCTGACTTCCTCAATGAGCAGTTCTTC.

The rearrangement uses TRBV12-3 or TRBV12-4 and TRBJ1-2, with D perhaps matching TRBD1 (5 bases). Trimming shortened V by 5 bases and J by 0 bases, and 7 bases separated the two germline ends. This CDR3 spans 13 amino acids. CDR3 bases: TGTGCCAGCAGTCGGACAACTAACTATGGCTACACCTTC. It specifies CASSRTTNYGYTF.

This chain uses TRBV2 with TRBJ2-2; D might be TRBD2 (5 bases). The CDR3 is made up of 15 amino acids. Germline loops: CDR1 SNHLY, CDR2 FYNNEI. V lost 5 bases to trimming and J lost 7 bases, with 17 bases between them. CDR3 loop: CASSPGIVGIGELFF. The CDR3 DNA is TGTGCCAGCAGTCCCGGGATTGTAGGGATCGGGGAGCTGTTTTTT. The full variable domain, in which reference TRBV2 and TRBJ2-2 provide the parts outside the CDR3, is EPEVTQTPSHQVTQMGQEVILRCVPISNHLYFYWYRQILGQKVEFLVSFYNNEISEKSEIFDDQFSVERPDGSNFTLKIRSTKLEDSAMYFCASSPGIVGIGELFFGEGSRLTVL.

The V gene is TRBV15, the J gene TRBJ1-4; D might be TRBD1 (6 bases). Germline assignment: CDR1 LNHNV and CDR2 YYDKDF (reference sequence). CDR3 length equals 16 residues. Trimming shortened V by 3 bases and J by 4 bases, and 15 bases separated the two germline ends. Written as DNA, the CDR3 is TGTGCCACCAGCAGGGAACTGACGGACAGTAATGAAAAACTGTTTTTT. Translated: CATSRELTDSNEKLFF.